The rows below give T cell receptor beta chains drawn from one sample of a study of T-cell reconstitution after alpha-beta-depleted transplantation in children. A single record per CDR3 protein comes from TCRdb applying MiXCR to the PCR reads. Among approximately 630,000 distinct CDR3 sequences, about an eighth were seen once, and the ten largest hold around 0.79%. Sequences were derived from PBMCs, sampled before TCRalphabeta/CD19-depleted stem cell transplant. All receptors come from a girl aged 2 to 9 with congenital amegakaryocytic thrombocytopenia, due to receive a stem cell transplant. The CDR3 runs from the conserved cysteine through the conserved F or W. D genes are given only for firm matches. Where a row states a size, it is once, few, many or the class of an expanded clone; other rows omit it.

d_call clone_size j_call v_call cdr3_aa cdr3_nt
. many TRBJ2-1 TRBV21-1 CASSKDYEQFF TGTGCCAGCAGCAAAGACTACGAGCAGTTCTTC
. few TRBJ1-3 TRBV7-4 CASSLGPTPAWGDTIYF TGTGCCAGCAGCTTAGGACCGACACCGGCCTGGGGGGACACCATATATTTT
TRBD2 . TRBJ2-1 TRBV24-1 CATSDYRLAGNNEQFF TGTGCCACCAGTGACTATAGACTAGCGGGAAACAATGAGCAGTTCTTC
TRBD2 many TRBJ2-2 TRBV12-3/TRBV12-4 CASSPTSAAGELFF TGTGCCAGCAGTCCTACTAGCGCGGCCGGGGAGCTGTTTTTT
TRBD2 . TRBJ2-1 TRBV7-2 CASSLGTSGGSYNEQFF TGTGCCAGCAGCCTCGGGACTAGCGGAGGCTCCTACAATGAGCAGTTCTTC
. many TRBJ1-2 TRBV4-2 CASSQDTGSGYTF TGTGCCAGCAGCCAAGACACAGGGTCTGGCTACACCTTC
. many TRBJ2-3 TRBV29-1 CSAGFADTQYF TGCAGCGCAGGGTTTGCAGATACGCAGTATTTT
. few TRBJ2-5 TRBV5-6 CASSLSGVGETQYF TGTGCCAGCAGCTTGTCAGGGGTTGGAGAGACCCAGTACTTC
. . TRBJ2-5 TRBV20-1 CSAPTRQETQYF TGCAGTGCGCCGACTAGACAAGAGACCCAGTACTTC
TRBD2 many TRBJ2-1 TRBV20-1 CSAPRTSGADNEQFF TGCAGTGCTCCTCGGACTAGCGGGGCCGACAATGAGCAGTTCTTC
. . TRBJ2-7 TRBV3-1 CASSQSLRTYEQYF TGTGCCAGCAGCCAAAGTCTGCGTACCTACGAGCAGTACTTC
. many TRBJ2-1 TRBV12-3/TRBV12-4 CASRTRDGTRGSYNEQFF TGTGCCAGCAGGACCCGGGACGGGACCCGCGGCTCTTACAATGAGCAGTTCTTC
. many TRBJ2-1 TRBV20-1 CSARDATGGSSYNEQFF TGCAGTGCTAGAGACGCGACTGGGGGGAGCTCCTACAATGAGCAGTTCTTC
. many TRBJ2-3 TRBV20-1 CSARGSGTDTQYF TGCAGTGCTAGAGGTTCCGGTACAGATACGCAGTATTTT
. . TRBJ2-2 TRBV12-3/TRBV12-4 CASSLSFRTNTGELFF TGTGCCAGCAGTCTAAGTTTTAGGACAAACACCGGGGAGCTGTTTTTT
. many TRBJ1-5 TRBV29-1 CSVVLALNQPQHF TGCAGCGTTGTTTTGGCCCTCAATCAGCCCCAGCATTTT
. many TRBJ2-1 TRBV29-1 CSVGEVEQFF TGCAGCGTTGGGGAGGTTGAGCAGTTCTTC